A single sample is the source of the 20 T cell receptor beta chains below, sequenced in a study of vaccination and CD4 T cells after COVID-19. These receptors have no identified antigens. Time point here: late sampling 161 to 241 days after vaccination in a few convalescent patients. The treatment is: roughly ten-day PBMC culture with coronavirus spike peptide pools or control peptides (ViraFEST assay). Researchers used the Oncomine TCR Beta short-read assay to sequence DNA from cultured CD4+ T cells. One entry per CDR3 protein results from TCRdb running MiXCR on the PCR reads. The table includes around 25,000 distinct CDR3 sequences, 35% to 55% detected once. The specimen was CD4+ T cells from blood, cultured in vitro, collected about 7 months after SARS-CoV-2 vaccination. The receptor source for this set is a human donor who had recovered from COVID-19.

This clonotype came up a few times. The chain employs TRBV7-9 and TRBJ1-2; 7 positions agree with TRBD1. The CDR3 has 14 residues. Trimming cost V 5 bases and J 4 bases; bases outside gene matches: 7. CDR1 SEHNR and CDR2 FQNEAQ come from the germline V gene (reference sequence). CDR3 bases: TGTGCCAGCAGCCTCGGACAGGAGGCCTATGGCTACACCTTC. It is translated as CASSLGQEAYGYTF.

This clonotype has just a few counts. This chain connects TRBV7-8 to TRBJ2-3, with a possible D match to TRBD2 (5 bases). Germline V gene sequence: CDR1 SGHVS, CDR2 FQNEAQ. The germline V and J ends were trimmed by 0 bases and 2 bases, with 12 bases remaining between them. The CDR3 sequence is 16 residues long. In nucleotides, the CDR3 is TGTGCCAGCAGCTTAGCGGTAGCGCAGCACACAGATACGCAGTATTTT. This codes for CASSLAVAQHTDTQYF.

This clonotype has only a few counts. The V and J genes are TRBV27 and TRBJ2-5; 8 nucleotides match TRBD2. V lost 4 bases and J lost 5; bases outside the gene matches: 9. Per germline, CDR1 MNHEY and CDR2 SMNVEV (reference sequence). The CDR3 runs to 15 residues. CDR3 nucleotide sequence: TGTGCCAGCAGTTCCACATGGACTAGCTTGGAGACCCAGTACTTC. Protein: CASSSTWTSLETQYF.

This sequence joins TRBV7-9 and TRBJ2-7; either TRBD1 or TRBD2 may supply D (5 bases each). Trimming took off 4 bases at V and 4 bases at J, with 11 bases between the two ends. Germline CDR1 SEHNR, CDR2 FQNEAQ (reference sequence). The CDR3 is 13 amino acids. DNA of the CDR3: TGTGCCAGCAGCTCAGGGACGGATTACGAGCAGTACTTC. Translated, it gives CASSSGTDYEQYF.

This clonotype came up a few times. The chain uses TRBV7-8 and TRBJ2-5, with 7 bases lining up with TRBD2. After removal of 3 bases from V and 5 bases from J, the junction contained 12 bases not matched to a gene. The CDR3 extends over 16 amino acids. CDR1 is SGHVS and CDR2 is FQNEAQ in the germline V gene. The CDR3 DNA sequence: TGTGCCAGCAGCTTTCGGGCGGGAGTACGGCGGGAGACCCAGTACTTC. This translates into CASSFRAGVRRETQYF. Filled out from reference TRBV7-8 and TRBJ2-5, the complete variable domain reads GAGVSQSPRYKVAKRGQDVALRCDPISGHVSLFWYQQALGQGPEFLTYFQNEAQLDKSGLPSDRFFAERPEGSVSTLKIQRTQQEDSAVYLCASSFRAGVRRETQYFGPGTRLLVL.

The chain has TRBV2 and TRBJ2-7, with D possibly matching TRBD1 (6 bases). The CDR3 runs 14 residues. V lost 7 bases to trimming and J lost 0 bases, with 13 bases between them. Germline V gene sequence: CDR1 SNHLY, CDR2 FYNNEI. CDR3 protein: CASISGANSYEQYF. The CDR3 bases are TGTGCCAGCATTTCAGGGGCAAACTCCTACGAGCAGTACTTC.

This clonotype appeared a few times. The CDR3 protein is CASSELLAGTIYNEQFF. DNA of the CDR3: TGTGCCAGCAGTGAACTCCTAGCGGGGACAATTTACAATGAGCAGTTCTTC. J is TRBJ2-1 and V is TRBV6-1, with 9 bases lining up with TRBD2. The germline V gene encodes CDR1 MNHNS and CDR2 SASEGT. This CDR3 is 17 amino acids long. Germline trimming cut 2 bases from V and 4 bases from J; bases unmatched to any gene: 9.

This rearrangement joins TRBV30 to TRBJ2-3; D remains ambiguous. The V end lost 0 bases, the J end lost 4 bases, and 8 bases lay between the germline ends. Germline CDR1 is GTSNPN and CDR2 is SVGIG (reference sequence). The CDR3 totals 13 residues. The CDR3 region has the DNA TGTGCCTGGAGTGTCCGCCTGGCAGATACGCAGTATTTT. Its translation: CAWSVRLADTQYF.

This sequence joins TRBV6-5 and TRBJ2-7; a weak D match, TRBD2 (6 bases). The V gene lost 0 bases and the J gene lost 5 bases, with 14 bases spanning the gap. Germline loops: CDR1 MNHEY, CDR2 SVGAGI. The CDR3 has 15 residues. The CDR3 DNA reads TGTGCCAGCAGTTACTCGACCGGGAGAGGGGACGAGCAGTACTTC. Protein sequence: CASSYSTGRGDEQYF.

The V and J genes are TRBV7-9 and TRBJ1-1; D unclear. With 5 bases removed from V and 5 bases from J, the gap between germline ends came to 12 bases. The germline gives CDR1 SEHNR, CDR2 FQNEAQ (reference sequence). The CDR3 length is 13 residues. The CDR3 coding sequence is TGTGCCAGCAGCCCCAGTGCCGTGACTGAAGCTTTCTTT. Translated, it gives CASSPSAVTEAFF.

This chain joins TRBV15 and TRBJ2-3; 7 nucleotides line up with TRBD2. The germline gives CDR1 LNHNV, CDR2 YYDKDF (reference sequence). After removal of 0 bases from V and 0 bases from J, the junction contained 12 bases not matched to a gene. The CDR3 is made up of 19 amino acids. The CDR3 nucleotides are TGTGCCACCAGCAGAGATCATCGGGCTAGCGGCCTTAGCACAGATACGCAGTATTTT. Protein product: CATSRDHRASGLSTDTQYF. The complete variable domain, with remaining parts taken from reference TRBV15 and TRBJ2-3, reads DAMVIQNPRYQVTQFGKPVTLSCSQTLNHNVMYWYQQKSSQAPKLLFHYYDKDFNNEADTPDNFQSRRPNTSFCFLDIRSPGLGDTAMYLCATSRDHRASGLSTDTQYFGPGTRLTVL.

The chain joins TRBV15 to TRBJ2-6, with 8 nucleotides matching TRBD1. The CDR3 length is 17 residues. From germline, CDR1 is LNHNV and CDR2 YYDKDF (reference sequence). After removal of 0 bases from V and 3 bases from J, the junction contained 4 bases not matched to a gene. CDR3 sequence: CATSRDPGGFGANVLTF. DNA of the CDR3: TGTGCCACCAGCAGAGATCCAGGGGGCTTTGGGGCCAACGTCCTGACTTTC.

This clonotype was counted a single time. The CDR3 sequence: CASSSWTLTDTQYF. The CDR3 nucleotides read TGTGCCAGCAGTTCCTGGACTCTGACAGATACGCAGTATTTT. This chain uses TRBV28 with TRBJ2-3, with D perhaps matching TRBD2 (5 bases). CDR1 and CDR2 from the germline V gene are MDHEN and SYDVKM. Deletions cut 4 bases from V and 3 bases from J, with 11 bases between. The CDR3 totals 14 residues.

This chain connects TRBV20-1 to TRBJ2-5; a weak D match, TRBD2 (6 bases). The CDR3 is 14 amino acids. Trimming took 3 bases from V and 6 from J, leaving 17 bases between them. The germline CDR1 and CDR2 sequences are DFQATT and SNEGSKA (reference sequence). In DNA form, the CDR3 reads TGCAGTGCTAGTACAGGAGGGCCAGTAAAGACCCAGTACTTC. Translation gives CSASTGGPVKTQYF.

This clonotype was observed a handful of times. The chain links TRBV20-1 to TRBJ1-6, with 10 bases lining up with TRBD1. The CDR3 runs 13 residues. Germline V gives CDR1 DFQATT, CDR2 SNEGSKA (reference sequence). The CDR3 sequence is CSGLGQGNSPLHF. The CDR3 coding sequence is TGCAGCGGGTTGGGACAGGGGAATTCACCCCTCCACTTT.

The chain combines TRBV7-2 with TRBJ2-5; TRBD1 agrees at 11 bases. The V gene's germline CDR1 is SGHTA and CDR2 FQGNSA. The V and J ends lost 5 bases and 5 bases, in that order; junction bases with no gene match: 7. The CDR3 loop spans 15 amino acids. For the CDR3, the DNA is TGTGCCAGCAGCCCACGGACAGGGGGCGTGGAGACCCAGTACTTC. Residues: CASSPRTGGVETQYF.

The chain links TRBV4-1 to TRBJ2-5, with D possibly TRBD2 on 6 matching bases. Germline-derived CDR1 and CDR2 are MGHRA and YSYEKL. V was clipped by 4 bases and J by 3 bases, with 12 bases between them. The CDR3 totals 14 residues. The CDR3 nucleotides read TGCGCCAGCAGCCGCGAGGAGGGGAAAGAGACCCAGTACTTC. The encoded protein is CASSREEGKETQYF.

V is TRBV28 and J is TRBJ2-7, with D perhaps matching TRBD1 (6 bases). The V end lost 5 bases, the J end lost 0 bases, and 14 bases lay between the germline ends. The germline CDR1 and CDR2 sequences are MDHEN and SYDVKM. The CDR3 runs to 15 residues. This CDR3 reads CASSTPSGVSYEQYF. Here the CDR3 DNA reads TGTGCCAGCAGTACCCCCTCAGGGGTCTCCTACGAGCAGTACTTC.

This chain connects TRBV29-1 to TRBJ2-3; D may be TRBD2 (7 bases). The CDR3 spans 14 residues. Trimming removed 7 bases at V and 1 base at J, with 15 bases between. Germline V gives CDR1 SQVTM, CDR2 ANQGSEA. The DNA of the CDR3 is TGCAGCGGTGGACTAGAGGGGGGCACAGATACGCAGTATTTT. Residues: CSGGLEGGTDTQYF.

The genes are TRBV20-1 and TRBJ2-3; D ambiguous. V lost 3 bases and J lost 4, with 8 bases in between. Germline-derived CDR1 and CDR2 are DFQATT and SNEGSKA (reference sequence). This CDR3 comprises 12 residues. The DNA for the CDR3 is TGCAGTGCTAGGTTTGCGGCAGATACGCAGTATTTT. This translates into CSARFAADTQYF.